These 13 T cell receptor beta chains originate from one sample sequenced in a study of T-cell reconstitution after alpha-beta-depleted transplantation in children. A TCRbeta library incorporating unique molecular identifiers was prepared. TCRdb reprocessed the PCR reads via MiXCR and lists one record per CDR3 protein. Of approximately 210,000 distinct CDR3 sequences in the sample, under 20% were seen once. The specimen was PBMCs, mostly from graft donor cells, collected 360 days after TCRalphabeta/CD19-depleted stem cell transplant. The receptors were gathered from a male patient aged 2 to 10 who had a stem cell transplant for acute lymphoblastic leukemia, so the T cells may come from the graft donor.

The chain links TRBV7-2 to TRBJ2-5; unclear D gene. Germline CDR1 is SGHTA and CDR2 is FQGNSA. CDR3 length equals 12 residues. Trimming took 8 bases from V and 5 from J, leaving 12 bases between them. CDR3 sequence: CASGQPGETQYF. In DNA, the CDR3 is TGTGCCAGCGGCCAACCCGGGGAGACCCAGTACTTC.

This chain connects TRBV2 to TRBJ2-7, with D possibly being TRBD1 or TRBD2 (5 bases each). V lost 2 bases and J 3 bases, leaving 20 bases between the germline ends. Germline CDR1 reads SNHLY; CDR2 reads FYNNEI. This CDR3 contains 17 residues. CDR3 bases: TGTGCCAGCAGTGAAATTGAGGGGAGCCCCAGAGACTACGAGCAGTACTTC. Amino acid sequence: CASSEIEGSPRDYEQYF.

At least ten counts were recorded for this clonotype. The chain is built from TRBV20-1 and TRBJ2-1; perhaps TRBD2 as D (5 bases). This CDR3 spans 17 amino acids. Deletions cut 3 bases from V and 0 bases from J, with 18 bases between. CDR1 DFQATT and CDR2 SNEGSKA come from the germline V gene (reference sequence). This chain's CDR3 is CSARLAILTSSYNEQFF. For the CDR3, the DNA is TGCAGTGCTAGGCTAGCAATTCTAACAAGCTCCTACAATGAGCAGTTCTTC.

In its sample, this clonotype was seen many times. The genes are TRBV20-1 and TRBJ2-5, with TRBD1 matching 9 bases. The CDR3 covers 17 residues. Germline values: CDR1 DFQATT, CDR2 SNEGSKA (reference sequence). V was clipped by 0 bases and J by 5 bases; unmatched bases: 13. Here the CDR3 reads CSAREDVTGQGWETQYF. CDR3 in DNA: TGCAGTGCTAGAGAGGACGTCACGGGACAGGGCTGGGAGACCCAGTACTTC.

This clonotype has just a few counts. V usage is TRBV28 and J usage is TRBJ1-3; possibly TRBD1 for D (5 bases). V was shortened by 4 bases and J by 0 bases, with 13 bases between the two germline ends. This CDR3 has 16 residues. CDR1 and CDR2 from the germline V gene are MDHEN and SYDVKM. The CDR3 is CASSSGGGGSGNTIYF. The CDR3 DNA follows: TGTGCCAGCAGTTCCGGCGGGGGGGGCTCTGGAAACACCATATATTTT.

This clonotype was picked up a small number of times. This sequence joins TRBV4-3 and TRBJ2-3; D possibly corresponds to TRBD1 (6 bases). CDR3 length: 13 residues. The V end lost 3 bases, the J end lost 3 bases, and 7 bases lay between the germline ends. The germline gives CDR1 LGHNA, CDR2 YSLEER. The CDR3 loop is CASSQDSTDTQYF. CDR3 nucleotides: TGCGCCAGCAGCCAGGACAGTACAGATACGCAGTATTTT.

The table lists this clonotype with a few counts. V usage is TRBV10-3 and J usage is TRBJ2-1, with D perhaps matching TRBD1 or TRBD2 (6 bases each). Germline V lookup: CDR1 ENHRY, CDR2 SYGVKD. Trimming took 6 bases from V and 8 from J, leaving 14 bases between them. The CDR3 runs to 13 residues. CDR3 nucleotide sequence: TGTGCCATCAGGCTAGGGGGGCTGGATGAGCAGTTCTTC. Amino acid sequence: CAIRLGGLDEQFF.

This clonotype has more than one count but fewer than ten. CDR3 residues: CASSQDSGGTETQYF. For the CDR3, the DNA is TGTGCCAGCAGCCAAGATTCAGGGGGCACAGAGACCCAGTACTTC. The chain has TRBV4-2 and TRBJ2-5; 8 bases align to TRBD1. CDR3 length equals 15 residues. Germline values: CDR1 LGHNA, CDR2 YNFKEQ. J gave up 4 bases and V 0 bases, and 4 bases lay outside the gene matches.

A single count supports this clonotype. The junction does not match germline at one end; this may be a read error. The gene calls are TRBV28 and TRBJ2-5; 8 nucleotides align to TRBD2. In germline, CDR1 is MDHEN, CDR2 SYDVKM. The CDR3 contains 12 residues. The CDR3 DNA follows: TGTGCCAGCACCTATCCGGGACTAGATTCCCACTTC. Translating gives CASTYPGLDSHF.

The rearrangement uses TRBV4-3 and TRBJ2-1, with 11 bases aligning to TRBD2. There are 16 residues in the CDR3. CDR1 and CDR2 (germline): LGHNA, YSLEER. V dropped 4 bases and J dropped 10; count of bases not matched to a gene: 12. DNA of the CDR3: TGCGCCAGCAGCCCCCGACTAGCGGGAATCTCGAGGGAGCAGTTCTTC. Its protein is CASSPRLAGISREQFF.

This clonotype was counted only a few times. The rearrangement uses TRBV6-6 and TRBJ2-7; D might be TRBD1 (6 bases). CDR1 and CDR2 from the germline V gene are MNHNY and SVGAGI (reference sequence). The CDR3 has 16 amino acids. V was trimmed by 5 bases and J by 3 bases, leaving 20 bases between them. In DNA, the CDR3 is TGTGCCAGCAGTGCCCGCAGGGGACCATTTTACTACGAGCAGTACTTC. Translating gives CASSARRGPFYYEQYF.

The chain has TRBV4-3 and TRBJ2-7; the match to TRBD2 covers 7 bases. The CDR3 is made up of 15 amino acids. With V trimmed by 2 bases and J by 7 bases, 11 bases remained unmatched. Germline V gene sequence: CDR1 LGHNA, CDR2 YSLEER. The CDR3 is CASSQWTGAGEEQYF. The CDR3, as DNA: TGCGCCAGCAGCCAATGGACGGGTGCGGGGGAAGAGCAGTACTTC.

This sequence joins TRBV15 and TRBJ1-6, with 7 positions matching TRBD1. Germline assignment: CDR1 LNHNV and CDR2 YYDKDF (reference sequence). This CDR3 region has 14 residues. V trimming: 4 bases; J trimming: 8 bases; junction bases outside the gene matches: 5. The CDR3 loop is CATSIDRVDSPLHF. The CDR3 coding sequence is TGTGCCACCAGCATAGACAGGGTCGATTCACCCCTCCACTTT.